These 12 T cell receptor beta chains came from one sample sequenced in a study of T cell responses to AZD1222 COVID-19 vaccine. Sequencing was performed with immunoSEQ multiplex PCR; in TCRdb, only in-frame clones are kept and a portion is missing. The sample lists over 90,000 clones; around 91% were seen once. The material was peripheral blood, obtained on day 0 of AZD1222 vaccination. Source of these receptors: an adult in good health.

The chain is built from TRBV6-5 and TRBJ2-7; D possibly corresponds to TRBD2 (6 bases). Trimming removed 6 bases at V and 5 bases at J, with 20 bases between. The germline CDR1 and CDR2 sequences are MNHEY and SVGAGI. This CDR3 has 15 amino acids. The CDR3 protein is CASRSGPTAGHEQYF. The CDR3, as DNA: TGTGCCAGCAGATCCGGGCCCACAGCGGGCCACGAGCAGTACTTC.

The chain uses TRBV9 and TRBJ1-2; D uncertain. Germline CDR1 reads SGDLS; CDR2 reads YYNGEE. The V and J ends lost 5 bases and 2 bases respectively, with 13 bases between them. The CDR3 extends over 14 amino acids. The CDR3 reads CASRGGESNYGYTF. The CDR3 region has the DNA TGTGCCAGCAGGGGCGGGGAGTCGAACTATGGCTACACCTTC.

This clone was seen once. The V call is TRBV6-5, the J call TRBJ2-1; D not resolved. Germline CDR1 MNHEY, CDR2 SVGAGI. The CDR3 spans 13 residues. Trimming pared 3 bases from V and 2 bases from J, leaving 5 bases between. The CDR3 here is CASSYDAYNEQFF. The CDR3 nucleotides are TGTGCCAGCAGTTATGACGCCTACAATGAGCAGTTCTTC.

V is TRBV6-2 or TRBV6-3 and J is TRBJ2-2; D perhaps matches TRBD1 (5 bases). V was pared by 2 bases and J by 5 bases, with 12 bases between. This CDR3 spans 15 amino acids. Germline V lookup: CDR1 MNHEY, CDR2 SVGEGT. The CDR3 reads CASSYVQGRTGELFF. The DNA of the CDR3 is TGTGCCAGCAGTTACGTTCAGGGTCGAACCGGGGAGCTGTTTTTT.

The chain employs TRBV7-2 and TRBJ2-1; TRBD2 matches 11 bases. Germline-derived CDR1 and CDR2 are SGHTA and FQGNSA. The CDR3 is made up of 18 amino acids. Trimming took 5 bases from V and 4 from J; bases not matched to a gene: 13. CDR3 residues: CASSPKQAGLAEYNEQFF. The CDR3 coding sequence is TGTGCCAGCAGCCCAAAGCAGGCGGGACTAGCGGAATACAATGAGCAGTTCTTC.

The V call is TRBV21-1, the J call TRBJ2-7. TRBV21-1 is deemed a pseudogene. This CDR3 comprises 20 residues. CDR3 in DNA: TGTGCCAGCAGCAAAGGGCCGACAACACGACGGGGCTCCTATTCCTACGAGCAGTACTTC. Translating it yields CASSKGPTTRRGSYSYEQYF.

This chain uses TRBV11-2 with TRBJ2-7; 7 positions match TRBD1. J gave up 2 bases and V 4 bases, and 8 bases lay outside the gene matches. This CDR3 comprises 15 residues. Germline V gene data show CDR1 as SGHAT and CDR2 as FQNNGV. The CDR3 loop reads CASSYLPGQAYEQYF. CDR3 in DNA: TGTGCCAGCAGCTATCTTCCAGGACAGGCCTACGAGCAGTACTTC.

The V and J genes are TRBV15 and TRBJ1-2, with D perhaps TRBD1 (6 bases). CDR1 and CDR2 (germline): LNHNV, YYDKDF (reference sequence). This CDR3 is 14 amino acids long. Trimming stripped 2 bases from V and 7 bases from J, with 14 bases between. The CDR3 loop is CATSRSPQGGGYTF. In DNA form, the CDR3 reads TGTGCCACCAGCAGATCCCCACAGGGAGGTGGCTACACCTTC.

The chain links TRBV7-9 to TRBJ1-1, with no clear D. Germline CDR1 is SEHNR and CDR2 is FQNEAQ (reference sequence). V was clipped by 3 bases and J by 6 bases, with 5 bases between them. The CDR3 contains 11 residues. The DNA of the CDR3 is TGTGCCAGCAGCTTTCTTTCTGAAGCTTTCTTT. Translation gives CASSFLSEAFF.

This clone came up once. The chain links TRBV10-1 to TRBJ2-5; 7 nucleotides match TRBD1. With V trimmed by 0 bases and J by 5 bases, 6 bases remained unmatched. This CDR3 is built from 15 residues. Germline V gives CDR1 WNHNN, CDR2 SYGVQD (reference sequence). CDR3 in amino acids: CASSESPRGLETQYF. The CDR3 DNA is TGCGCCAGCAGTGAGTCGCCCAGGGGGTTGGAGACCCAGTACTTC.

This chain connects TRBV11-2 to TRBJ2-1; D gene ambiguous. Trimming pared 0 bases from V and 3 bases from J, leaving 9 bases between. CDR1 is SGHAT and CDR2 is FQNNGV in the germline V gene. The CDR3 length is 15 residues. CDR3 nucleotide sequence: TGTGCCAGCAGCTTAGATTCTGGGGTCTACAATGAGCAGTTCTTC. Translation: CASSLDSGVYNEQFF.

This chain uses TRBV7-2 with TRBJ1-5; 7 bases are a match to TRBD1. The germline V gene has CDR1 SGHTA and CDR2 FQGNSA. The CDR3 has 18 residues. Germline trimming cut 1 base from V and 4 bases from J; bases unmatched to any gene: 13. The CDR3 region is CASSLVTGLLFGNQPQHF. The CDR3 DNA reads as TGTGCCAGCAGCTTAGTGACAGGGCTGTTGTTTGGGAATCAGCCCCAGCATTTT.